This record covers a single TCR beta chain. The antigen is undetermined. The CDR3 is 13 amino acids. Per germline, CDR1 SGHRS and CDR2 YFSETQ. The V and J ends lost 4 bases and 1 base respectively, with 8 bases between them. This specimen belongs to a study of beta chain features in type 1 diabetes. Whole-study context: Age, gender and cell yields were alike across patients and healthy donors.

Study-wide results and limits: All four CD4+ subsets of Type 1 diabetes patients contained TCRB CDR3s that were moderately but significantly shorter. VDJ junctions in type 1 diabetes patients carried more deletions and fewer insertions.

Sorting of CD4+ naive, central memory, regulatory and stem cell-like memory cells was performed via CD45RO/CCR7/CD25/CD127/CD95/CD27. Since all of the isolated RNA was reverse transcribed, expressed TCRB transcripts were what got sequenced. An average about 3.8 million reads came from naive, central memory and regulatory T cell samples. Clones were sequenced by immunoSEQ multiplex PCR, and TCRdb holds only the in-frame ones, with some missing. The data contain about 160,000 clones, approximately 8% of them singletons. Sequencing was done on a sample of central memory CD4+ T cells from blood. The sequence was obtained from a man aged 18 to 30 with type 1 diabetes. This chain joins TRBV5-1 and TRBJ1-2; perhaps TRBD1 as D (5 bases). The CDR3 nucleotides read TGCGCCAGCAGCGTCGACAGTAACTATGGCTACACCTTC. The encoded protein is CASSVDSNYGYTF.